This entry is about one TCR beta chain. The antigen remains undetermined. Generated by immunoSEQ multiplex PCR, the TCRdb table keeps only in-frame clones and is missing some. The repertoire consists of tens of thousands of clones, with 88% occurring once and the leading ten covering roughly 12%. V lost 4 bases, J lost 3 bases, and 11 bases lay in between. Germline CDR1 and CDR2: SGHTS and YDEGEE. The CDR3 is made up of 13 amino acids. The sample belongs to a study of PD-L1 blockade in urothelial cancer. Study-level information: Atezolizumab at 1,200 mg intravenously every 3 weeks was started by patients in the mid-2010s. Study outcomes and limitations: A below-median TCR clonality in blood before treatment predicted better survival.

Time point: peripheral blood 6 weeks after treatment start. The chain joins TRBV5-8 to TRBJ2-7; D not certain. The TCR sequence derives from a man in his 60s with urothelial cancer. The specimen was PBMCs, collected around atezolizumab (anti-PD-L1) treatment. CDR3: CASSQMTFYEQYF. The CDR3 bases are TGTGCCAGCAGCCAAATGACATTCTACGAGCAGTACTTC.